The 8 T cell receptor beta chains presented below share a single source sample, sequenced in a study of shared clonotypes between healthy human individuals (dated by TCRdb to about 2020). Preparation of the library involved the immunoSEQ multiplex PCR assay. The clones in this table, taken by TCRdb from immuneACCESS, are in-frame only. Not every clone is retained; where verified, under half of the shortfall comes from an unresolved V gene, and the cause of the rest is unknown. Present in this sample are about 2.4 million clones, 93% of which were seen just once. The ten largest account for roughly 0.39% of the sample. The sequenced sample consisted of naive CD4+ T cells from PBMCs. Interpreted using the paper, the cell subset or site label stands for: CD45RA+ positively selected. The source is a man aged 18 to 30 in good health. Some clones in this sample may be carry-over from other donors' samples.

This clone was recorded once. This sequence joins TRBV29-1 and TRBJ2-7; 7 bases fit TRBD2. Germline CDR1 SQVTM, CDR2 ANQGSEA. Trimming took 8 bases from V and 0 from J; bases not matched to a gene: 7. The CDR3 spans 13 residues. CDR3 coding DNA: TGCAGCATCCGGGGGGACTCCTCCTACGAGCAGTACTTC. Its translation: CSIRGDSSYEQYF.

This sequence joins TRBV28 and TRBJ1-1, with TRBD1 identical over 7 bases. Germline V gene lookup returns CDR1 MDHEN and CDR2 SYDVKM. The length of the CDR3 is 15 residues. The V gene end was trimmed by 2 bases and the J gene end by 5 bases; junction bases not matched to a gene: 8. For the CDR3, the DNA is TGTGCCAGCAGTTTAACAGGGGTAGGCAGGACTGAAGCTTTCTTT. As protein: CASSLTGVGRTEAFF.

This clone came up once. CDR3 nucleotide sequence: TGTGCCAGCAGTAAGGCAGGGGCAGTGTCTGGGGCCAACGTCCTGACTTTC. Translated: CASSKAGAVSGANVLTF. The chain links TRBV7-9 to TRBJ2-6; perhaps TRBD1 as D (6 bases). The CDR3 length is 17 residues. Trimming removed 6 bases from V and 1 base from J, with 16 bases in between. Germline CDR1 is SEHNR and CDR2 is FQNEAQ (reference sequence).

V gene TRBV29-1 combines with J gene TRBJ2-5, with D maybe TRBD2 (6 bases). CDR1 is SQVTM, CDR2 ANQGSEA, per germline. CDR3 length: 12 residues. V dropped 6 bases and J dropped 4 bases, with 12 bases sitting between them. The DNA for the CDR3 is TGCAGCGTAGCTCAGGGAGGAGAGACCCAGTACTTC. Protein: CSVAQGGETQYF.

The chain has TRBV20-1 and TRBJ2-7; D is ambiguous. The CDR3 sequence is 11 residues long. V was pared by 1 base and J by 4 bases, with 5 bases between. Germline CDR1 is DFQATT and CDR2 is SNEGSKA (reference sequence). In nucleotides, the CDR3 is TGCAGTGCTAGAGTCCTGTACGAGCAGTACTTC. Translation gives CSARVLYEQYF.

A single count supports this clone. This chain joins TRBV2 and TRBJ1-3, with unresolved D. Germline CDR1 reads SNHLY; CDR2 reads FYNNEI. This CDR3 is 14 amino acids long. V was pared by 6 bases and J by 2 bases, with 11 bases between. In DNA, the CDR3 is TGTGCCAGCAGGGCGGATAGCCCTGGAAACACCATATATTTT. This codes for CASRADSPGNTIYF.

This chain connects TRBV5-1 to TRBJ2-7, with 9 bases lining up with TRBD2. The CDR3 is 14 amino acids. Germline-derived CDR1 and CDR2 are SGHRS and YFSETQ. The V and J ends lost 1 base and 3 bases, in that order; junction bases with no gene match: 2. The CDR3 DNA follows: TGCGCCAGCAGCTTGACTAGCGGGTTCTACGAGCAGTACTTC. Its translation is CASSLTSGFYEQYF.

The genes are TRBV11-2 and TRBJ2-5; 8 bases map to TRBD2. The CDR3 runs 12 residues. The V gene's germline CDR1 is SGHAT and CDR2 FQNNGV. The J segment lost 13 bases and the V segment lost 5 bases, leaving 9 bases of the junction unmatched. As DNA, the CDR3 is TGTGCCAGCAGCCACGGGGGGGCTGCGCCGTACTTC. It is translated as CASSHGGAAPYF. Together with reference TRBV11-2 and TRBJ2-5, the CDR3 gives the full variable domain: EAGVAQSPRYKIIEKRQSVAFWCNPISGHATLYWYQQILGQGPKLLIQFQNNGVVDDSQLPKDRFSAERLKGVDSTLKIQPAKLEDSAVYLCASSHGGAAPYFGPGTRLLVL.